The 31 T cell receptor beta chains listed next were all sequenced from one sample in a study of CD4 T cells in relation to SARS-CoV-2 and coronaviruses. Using immunoSEQ multiplex PCR, the repertoire was profiled, and TCRdb retains in-frame clones only, with some absent. The sample lists tens of thousands of clones; just over 90% were seen once. Before the COVID-19 pandemic, during about 2011-2019, CD4+ T cells were taken from unexposed donors. The sequenced material came from naive CD4+ T cells from PBMCs. Regarding subset: naive CD4+ T cells isolated by negative enrichment. The receptors were gathered from a human donor in good health.

This clone has a handful of counts. CDR3 residues: CATSKGQGRPGELFF. DNA for the CDR3: TGTGCCACCAGCAAAGGACAGGGGAGGCCCGGGGAGCTGTTTTTT. J is TRBJ2-2 and V is TRBV15; 9 nucleotides line up with TRBD1. The V and J ends lost 4 bases and 6 bases, in that order; junction bases with no gene match: 6. The CDR3 has 15 residues. The germline CDR1 and CDR2 sequences are LNHNV and YYDKDF (reference sequence).

The gene calls are TRBV19 and TRBJ2-7; TRBD2 aligns across 8 bases. The V segment lost 4 bases and the J segment 2 bases; nucleotides outside the gene matches: 7. Germline V CDR1 and CDR2: LNHDA, SQIVND (reference sequence). The CDR3 is made up of 15 amino acids. CDR3: CASSKGLSGTYEQYF. The CDR3 DNA is TGTGCCAGTAGTAAAGGGCTTAGCGGGACCTACGAGCAGTACTTC.

The V call is TRBV2, the J call TRBJ2-2, with 12 bases identical to TRBD2. The CDR3 is made up of 16 amino acids. Looked up from germline, CDR1 is SNHLY and CDR2 is FYNNEI. The junction had 8 bases not matched to a gene; V was cut back by 7 bases and J by 5 bases. CDR3 amino acids: CASTQATSGRTGELFF. The CDR3 bases are TGTGCCAGCACCCAAGCGACTAGCGGGAGAACCGGGGAGCTGTTTTTT. The full variable domain, its missing parts supplied by reference TRBV2 and TRBJ2-2, is EPEVTQTPSHQVTQMGQEVILRCVPISNHLYFYWYRQILGQKVEFLVSFYNNEISEKSEIFDDQFSVERPDGSNFTLKIRSTKLEDSAMYFCASTQATSGRTGELFFGEGSRLTVL.

The chain couples TRBV19 to TRBJ2-5; TRBD1 matches 9 bases. Trimming removed 9 bases from V and 4 bases from J; junction bases left unmatched: 3. The CDR3 extends over 12 amino acids. Germline V gene data show CDR1 as LNHDA and CDR2 as SQIVND (reference sequence). CDR3 loop: CASQDRGETQYF. The CDR3 region has the DNA TGTGCCAGCCAGGACAGGGGAGAGACCCAGTACTTC.

The chain recombines TRBV6-5 with TRBJ1-3, with D maybe TRBD1 (5 bases). CDR1 is MNHEY, CDR2 SVGAGI, per germline. The CDR3 has 14 amino acids. Trimming cost V 6 bases and J 8 bases, with 17 bases left between them. This CDR3 reads CASSPLRGLDTIYF. The DNA of the CDR3 is TGTGCCAGCAGCCCCTTGAGGGGACTAGACACCATATATTTT.

This clone was seen only once. J is TRBJ2-5 and V is TRBV7-2; D perhaps matches TRBD2 (6 bases). CDR3 length: 13 residues. V lost 4 bases and J lost 5, with 11 bases in between. Looked up from germline, CDR1 is SGHTA and CDR2 is FQGNSA. The CDR3 DNA is TGTGCCAGCAGCTCCCTAGCGAGGGAGACCCAGTACTTC. It specifies CASSSLARETQYF.

The count of this clone is one. V usage is TRBV10-3 and J usage is TRBJ1-2, with 10 bases identical to TRBD1. Germline V gene lookup returns CDR1 ENHRY and CDR2 SYGVKD. V gave up 6 bases and J gave up 5 bases; unmatched junction bases: 9. The length of the CDR3 is 15 residues. Written as DNA, the CDR3 is TGTGCCATCAGCTCTCCGGGACAGGGGATTTATGGCTACACCTTC. Protein product: CAISSPGQGIYGYTF.

CDR3 region: CASSLYSTDTQYF. The CDR3 DNA reads as TGTGCCAGCAGCTTGTACAGCACAGATACGCAGTATTTT. The chain uses TRBV5-4 and TRBJ2-3; D not resolved. The CDR3 covers 13 residues. Looked up from germline, CDR1 is SGHNT and CDR2 is YYREEE (reference sequence). V lost 1 base and J lost 0, with 3 bases in between.

This sequence joins TRBV28 and TRBJ2-7; 7 positions match TRBD2. The germline CDR1 and CDR2 sequences are MDHEN and SYDVKM. The CDR3 covers 14 residues. CDR3 sequence: CVTGGRENNYEQYF. The CDR3 DNA reads as TGTGTCACCGGAGGGCGGGAGAATAACTACGAGCAGTACTTC.

The chain employs TRBV3-1 (or the pseudogene TRBV3-2) and TRBJ1-3; no clear D. This CDR3 has 14 residues. V was clipped by 1 base and J by 4 bases, with 8 bases between them. Per the germline V gene, CDR1 is LGHDT and CDR2 is YNNKEL (reference sequence). The CDR3 spells CASSQGRRGNTIYF. CDR3 sequence (DNA): TGTGCCAGCAGCCAAGGACGGAGGGGAAACACCATATATTTT.

This clone was picked up one time. The chain is built from TRBV2 and TRBJ2-4, with TRBD1 as a possible D gene (8 bases). Germline V gene data show CDR1 as SNHLY and CDR2 as FYNNEI. Trimming took off 4 bases at V and 6 bases at J, with 13 bases between the two ends. CDR3 length: 14 amino acids. CDR3 nucleotides: TGTGCCAGCAGTGCACAGGGGGGGAGAAACATTCAGTACTTC. This codes for CASSAQGGRNIQYF. The variable domain in full, with the rest retrieved from reference TRBV2 and TRBJ2-4, is EPEVTQTPSHQVTQMGQEVILRCVPISNHLYFYWYRQILGQKVEFLVSFYNNEISEKSEIFDDQFSVERPDGSNFTLKIRSTKLEDSAMYFCASSAQGGRNIQYFGAGTRLSVL.

The V call is TRBV5-5, the J call TRBJ2-3, with 8 positions matching TRBD1. Germline loops: CDR1 SGHKS, CDR2 YYEKEE (reference sequence). The CDR3 extends over 16 amino acids. V was pared by 3 bases and J by 2 bases, with 8 bases of the junction left unmatched. The CDR3 DNA is TGTGCCAGCAGCTCAAGGACAGGGAGCATCACAGATACGCAGTATTTT. This encodes CASSSRTGSITDTQYF.

V and J are TRBV3-1 (or the pseudogene TRBV3-2) and TRBJ1-2; 7 bases line up with TRBD1. The J segment lost 7 bases and the V segment lost 4 bases, leaving 9 bases of the junction unmatched. The length of the CDR3 is 14 residues. The germline V gene encodes CDR1 LGHDT and CDR2 YNNKEL (reference sequence). CDR3 sequence (DNA): TGTGCCAGCAGCCTACGGGACAGAGTCTTTGGCTACACCTTC. The encoded protein is CASSLRDRVFGYTF.

This rearrangement joins TRBV19 to TRBJ2-7; 10 bases fit TRBD2. Germline values: CDR1 LNHDA, CDR2 SQIVND (reference sequence). The CDR3 runs to 15 residues. Trimming at V came to 3 bases and at J to 2 bases, leaving 4 bases not matched to a gene. CDR3 coding DNA: TGTGCCAGTAGTATCGGAGCGGGAGGGCCCTACGAGCAGTACTTC. It specifies CASSIGAGGPYEQYF.

Here the CDR3 reads CASRKPGTAEAFF. The DNA for the CDR3 is TGTGCCAGCAGAAAACCAGGGACTGCTGAAGCTTTCTTT. The chain carries TRBV6-4 and TRBJ1-1; tentative D call: TRBD1 (5 bases). The CDR3 sequence is 13 residues long. V was clipped by 6 bases and J by 6 bases, with 14 bases between them. Germline V CDR1 and CDR2: MRHNA, SNTAGT.

This clone was seen just once. V gene TRBV5-1 combines with J gene TRBJ2-1; TRBD2 matches at 11 bases. V dropped 0 bases and J dropped 10; count of bases not matched to a gene: 12. The CDR3 length is 17 residues. The germline gives CDR1 SGHRS, CDR2 YFSETQ. The CDR3 DNA follows: TGCGCCAGCAGCTTGGCCCTTAGCGGGAGGGCGCCTAGGGAGCAGTTCTTC. Protein: CASSLALSGRAPREQFF.

The rearrangement uses TRBV5-4 and TRBJ2-7; 10 positions match TRBD2. V was clipped by 4 bases and J by 4 bases; unmatched bases: 11. CDR3 length: 16 amino acids. CDR1 is SGHNT, CDR2 YYREEE, per germline (reference sequence). DNA for the CDR3: TGTGCCAGCAGCCAATCTAGCGGGGGACCCCAATACGAGCAGTACTTC. Translated, it gives CASSQSSGGPQYEQYF.

The V gene is TRBV2, the J gene TRBJ2-3; perhaps TRBD2 as D (6 bases). V was trimmed by 5 bases and J by 1 base, leaving 16 bases between them. The CDR3 totals 16 residues. CDR1 is SNHLY, CDR2 FYNNEI, per germline. DNA of the CDR3: TGTGCCAGCAGTCTCCCGGTTCGGAGGGGCACAGATACGCAGTATTTT. It specifies CASSLPVRRGTDTQYF. Using reference TRBV2 and TRBJ2-3 for the parts outside the CDR3, the full variable domain is EPEVTQTPSHQVTQMGQEVILRCVPISNHLYFYWYRQILGQKVEFLVSFYNNEISEKSEIFDDQFSVERPDGSNFTLKIRSTKLEDSAMYFCASSLPVRRGTDTQYFGPGTRLTVL.

The chain couples TRBV21-1 to TRBJ1-3; the table calls TRBD1, which could not be checked here. TRBV21-1 is a pseudogene. The CDR3 runs to 17 residues. In nucleotides, the CDR3 is TGTGCCAGCAGCAAAGCTCCCGGGACAGGGGCAGGAAACACCATATATTTT. Translated: CASSKAPGTGAGNTIYF.

J is TRBJ2-3 and V is TRBV3-1 (or the pseudogene TRBV3-2), with D hard to call. The CDR3 sequence is 18 residues long. Per the germline V gene, CDR1 is LGHDT and CDR2 is YNNKEL (reference sequence). V shed 0 bases and J shed 1 base, with 17 bases lying between them. CDR3 loop: CASSQDGRGDKGTDTQYF. In nucleotides, the CDR3 is TGTGCCAGCAGCCAAGATGGACGTGGGGATAAGGGCACAGATACGCAGTATTTT.

This clone has only one observation. The V call is TRBV3-1 (or the pseudogene TRBV3-2), the J call TRBJ2-2; TRBD1 agrees at 7 bases. CDR3 length: 14 amino acids. Unmatched junction bases numbered 7, after V lost 6 bases and J lost 6 bases. Germline values: CDR1 LGHDT, CDR2 YNNKEL (reference sequence). The CDR3 protein is CASRSGQTSGELFF. The CDR3 DNA reads as TGTGCCAGCAGGTCGGGACAGACCTCCGGGGAGCTGTTTTTT.

The CDR3 coding sequence is TGTGCCAGCATGGAGGCTCAATACAATGAGCAGTTCTTC. As protein: CASMEAQYNEQFF. This rearrangement joins TRBV7-9 to TRBJ2-1; TRBD2 might be the D (5 bases). Germline CDR1 is SEHNR and CDR2 is FQNEAQ (reference sequence). V was clipped by 7 bases and J by 4 bases, with 11 bases between them. The CDR3 covers 13 residues.

The DNA for the CDR3 is TGTGCCAGCAGCCAGAGCGGGCCGTTCACAGATACGCAGTATTTT. This sequence encodes CASSQSGPFTDTQYF. The chain uses TRBV9 and TRBJ2-3, with D perhaps matching TRBD2 (6 bases). The CDR3 loop spans 15 amino acids. V lost 4 bases and J 2 bases, leaving 14 bases between the germline ends. Germline CDR1 is SGDLS and CDR2 is YYNGEE.

V is TRBV11-2 and J is TRBJ2-7, with 8 bases that match TRBD1. This CDR3 has 18 residues. Trimming at V came to 5 bases and at J to 0 bases, leaving 15 bases not matched to a gene. Germline V gives CDR1 SGHAT, CDR2 FQNNGV. The CDR3 is CASSLVPGGRQASYEQYF. The CDR3 nucleotides are TGTGCCAGCAGCCTCGTCCCAGGGGGCCGACAGGCCTCCTACGAGCAGTACTTC.

The V gene is TRBV6-9, the J gene TRBJ1-6, with D possibly being TRBD1 (6 bases). CDR3 length: 15 amino acids. V was trimmed by 5 bases and J by 11 bases, leaving 19 bases between them. Germline assignment: CDR1 MNHGY and CDR2 SVAAGI. CDR3 residues: CASSHRDKTSAPLHF. DNA for the CDR3: TGTGCCAGCAGTCACCGGGACAAAACGTCGGCACCCCTCCACTTT.

Here the CDR3 reads CASSPITGGNTEAFF. DNA for the CDR3: TGTGCCAGCTCGCCTATAACAGGGGGCAACACTGAAGCTTTCTTT. The chain links TRBV18 to TRBJ1-1; TRBD1 matches at 9 bases. This CDR3 spans 15 amino acids. Germline CDR1 is KGHSH and CDR2 is LQKENI. Trimming removed 6 bases from V and 2 bases from J; junction bases left unmatched: 7.

This rearrangement joins TRBV10-3 to TRBJ2-3; D unresolved. V was cut by 0 bases and J by 2 bases, with 0 bases left in between. The germline gives CDR1 ENHRY, CDR2 SYGVKD. The CDR3 sequence is 12 residues long. The CDR3 coding sequence is TGTGCCATCAGTGAGTCCACAGATACGCAGTATTTT. Translated, it gives CAISESTDTQYF.

The gene calls are TRBV30 and TRBJ2-1; 8 nucleotides match TRBD2. The length of the CDR3 is 14 residues. The ends lost 2 bases at V and 6 bases at J; junction bases unmatched: 6. Germline lookup yields CDR1 GTSNPN and CDR2 SVGIG (reference sequence). The CDR3 DNA sequence: TGTGCCTGGAGTTCTCCGGGAGGGAGCAATGAGCAGTTCTTC. Protein product: CAWSSPGGSNEQFF.

The chain is built from TRBV9 and TRBJ2-6; D is ambiguous. Germline lookup yields CDR1 SGDLS and CDR2 YYNGEE. CDR3 length: 13 residues. Trimming pared 7 bases from V and 2 bases from J, leaving 7 bases between. The CDR3 spells CASRLAGANVLTF. The CDR3 nucleotides are TGTGCCAGCCGACTGGCTGGGGCCAACGTCCTGACTTTC.

Only one count was recorded for this clone. The chain combines TRBV28 with TRBJ1-5; D remains ambiguous. The CDR3 is 14 amino acids. V lost 4 bases, J lost 3 bases, and 10 bases lay in between. CDR1 MDHEN and CDR2 SYDVKM come from the germline V gene. The CDR3 bases are TGTGCCAGCAGTTCCGCCGGGGACAATCAGCCCCAGCATTTT. Amino acids: CASSSAGDNQPQHF.

The chain has TRBV5-1 and TRBJ2-3, with D perhaps assigned TRBD1 or TRBD2 (5 bases each). Germline values: CDR1 SGHRS, CDR2 YFSETQ. Trimming pared 4 bases from V and 6 bases from J, leaving 15 bases between. This CDR3 is 14 amino acids long. The CDR3: CASSLGTNRDTQYF. DNA of the CDR3: TGCGCCAGCAGCCTCGGGACGAATAGGGATACGCAGTATTTT.